The source of this T cell receptor (beta chain) is a study of OX40 agonist ivuxolimab in advanced cancers. Study-wide results and caveats: Circulating CD4+ and CD8+ T cells showed clonal expansion by week 6 at 0.1 to 3.0 mg/kg.

Remarks on this clone: Antigen: not known.

The CDR3 has 17 residues. Trimming left V 5 bases short and J 8 bases short, with 25 bases between. Germline CDR1 is SGHDN and CDR2 is FVKESK. This table comes from immunoSEQ multiplex PCR, and its TCRdb copy is limited to in-frame clones, with some not included. The table records roughly 60,000 clones, 85% to 90% of them present only once. Drawing of blood for sampling happened at baseline, at cycle 4 day 1, and at cycle 7 day 1. Specimen: CD4+ or CD8+ T cells sorted from blood, collected in a trial of the OX40 agonist ivuxolimab. This sequence joins TRBV14 and TRBJ2-1; D tentatively reads TRBD1 or TRBD2 (5 bases each). The receptor's source is an adult with an advanced solid tumor such as melanoma, head and neck, liver or kidney cancer. The chain's CDR3 is CASSGRPGPLGNDEQFF. The CDR3 bases are TGTGCCAGCAGCGGACGTCCGGGACCCCTTGGGAACGATGAGCAGTTCTTC.